This T cell receptor (beta chain) came from a study of blood T cell repertoires in COVID-19. Overall study: The study drew acute and convalescent COVID-19 samples from the United States, Italy and Spain.

The protocol was immunoSEQ multiplex PCR, while the TCRdb copy is restricted to in-frame clones and leaves out a portion. The sample has 150,000 to 200,000 clones, approximately 90% seen once. The CDR3 has 19 residues. V trimming: 4 bases; J trimming: 4 bases; junction bases outside the gene matches: 15. Germline V gives CDR1 LGHDT, CDR2 YNNKEL (reference sequence). This TCR derives from a human donor in a cohort sampled during active COVID-19. This chain uses TRBV3-1 (or the pseudogene TRBV3-2) with TRBJ2-1, with 11 bases lining up with TRBD2. The sample comprised peripheral blood. The CDR3 DNA reads as TGTGCCAGCAGCCCCAGTCCTAGCGGGGGGATAACCCAATACAATGAGCAGTTCTTC. It yields the protein CASSPSPSGGITQYNEQFF.